The table lists the clone carrying this TCR beta chain with a count of one. Its antigen is unidentified. The data were produced by immunoSEQ multiplex PCR, yet TCRdb's version contains in-frame clones alone and is incomplete. The sample includes 25,000 to 35,000 clones, approximately 84% of them seen just once. The record originates from a study of OX40 agonist ivuxolimab in advanced cancers. Study overall: People who had prior anti-PD-1, anti-PD-L1 or anti-CTLA-4 therapy could take part, and approximately 43% had some.

The study, taken as a whole, reports: Dose levels from 0.1 to 3.0 mg/kg saw CD4+ and CD8+ blood T cells expand clonally by week 6. More expanded clones were seen, on average, in CD8+ T cells than in CD4+.

The clonotype originates from an adult with an advanced solid tumor such as melanoma, head and neck, liver or kidney cancer. The sample here was CD4+ or CD8+ T cells sorted from blood, taken in a trial of the OX40 agonist ivuxolimab.

The CDR3 DNA follows: TGCGCCAGCAGCCAAGAGAGGCGGGGTAATCAGCCCCAGCATTTT. Residues: CASSQERRGNQPQHF. The chain is built from TRBV4-3 and TRBJ1-5; D gene ambiguous. CDR3 length: 15 amino acids. Trimming pared 0 bases from V and 4 bases from J, leaving 10 bases between. CDR1 is LGHNA and CDR2 is YSLEER in the germline V gene.